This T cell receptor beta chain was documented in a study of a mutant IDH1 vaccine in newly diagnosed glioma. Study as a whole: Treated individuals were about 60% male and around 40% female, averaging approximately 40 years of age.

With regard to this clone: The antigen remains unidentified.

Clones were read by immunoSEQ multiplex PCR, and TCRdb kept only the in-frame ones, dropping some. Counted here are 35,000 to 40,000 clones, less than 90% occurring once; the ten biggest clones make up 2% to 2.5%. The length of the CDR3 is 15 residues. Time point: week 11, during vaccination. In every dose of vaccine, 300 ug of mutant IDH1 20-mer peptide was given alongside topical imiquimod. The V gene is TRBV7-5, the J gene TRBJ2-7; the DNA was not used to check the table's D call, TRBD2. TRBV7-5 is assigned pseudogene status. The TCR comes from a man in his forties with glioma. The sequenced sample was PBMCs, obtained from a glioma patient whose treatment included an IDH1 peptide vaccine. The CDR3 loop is CVRSLAQTSGREQYF. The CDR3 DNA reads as TGTGTCAGAAGCTTAGCCCAGACTAGCGGGCGCGAGCAGTACTTC.